These 26 T cell receptor beta chains share one sample of origin, sequenced in a study of blood T cell repertoires in COVID-19. Sequencing was performed with immunoSEQ multiplex PCR; in TCRdb, only in-frame clones are kept and a portion is missing. The sample holds about 280,000 clones, about 90% seen once. Sequencing was done on a sample of peripheral blood. The origin of the receptors is a woman younger than 45 who had recovered from COVID-19.

This chain connects TRBV28 to TRBJ2-7; TRBD2 matches 7 bases. This CDR3 is 14 amino acids long. Per the germline V gene, CDR1 is MDHEN and CDR2 is SYDVKM. Trimming took 3 bases from V and 4 from J; bases not matched to a gene: 6. CDR3 region: CASSLTSTTYEQYF. CDR3 sequence (DNA): TGTGCCAGCAGTTTGACTAGCACCACTTACGAGCAGTACTTC. The full variable domain, with the rest looked up from reference TRBV28 and TRBJ2-7, is DVKVTQSSRYLVKRTGEKVFLECVQDMDHENMFWYRQDPGLGLRLIYFSYDVKMKEKGDIPEGYSVSREKKERFSLILESASTNQTSMYLCASSLTSTTYEQYFGPGTRLTVT.

V gene TRBV5-1 combines with J gene TRBJ1-2; maybe TRBD1 (6 bases). The length of the CDR3 is 16 residues. The V gene lost 4 bases and the J gene lost 7 bases, with 23 bases spanning the gap. Germline CDR1 and CDR2: SGHRS and YFSETQ. CDR3 sequence (DNA): TGCGCCAGCAGCCTTTCAGACCCCCGGGACAACACTGGCTACACCTTC. It codes for CASSLSDPRDNTGYTF.

The gene calls are TRBV4-1 and TRBJ1-1; D call uncertain. Trimming shortened V by 1 base and J by 5 bases, and 5 bases separated the two germline ends. The CDR3 is made up of 12 amino acids. From germline, CDR1 is MGHRA and CDR2 YSYEKL. CDR3 nucleotides: TGCGCCAGCAGCCAAGGTAGTACTGAAGCTTTCTTT. This gives the protein CASSQGSTEAFF.

The V gene is TRBV18, the J gene TRBJ2-1, with D possibly being TRBD1 (6 bases). The CDR3 consists of 15 residues. The V end lost 3 bases, the J end lost 3 bases, and 12 bases lay between the germline ends. Germline CDR1 reads KGHSH; CDR2 reads LQKENI. CDR3 amino acids: CASSPRGRGYNEQFF. The DNA of the CDR3 is TGTGCCAGCTCACCCAGGGGCCGGGGCTACAATGAGCAGTTCTTC.

Only a few counts were recorded for this clone. The V call is TRBV5-6, the J call TRBJ1-2, with a possible D match to TRBD1 (6 bases). V was shortened by 5 bases and J by 2 bases, with 10 bases between the two germline ends. Germline lookup yields CDR1 SGHDT and CDR2 YYEEEE. This CDR3 comprises 13 residues. In DNA, the CDR3 is TGTGCCAGCAGTCAGGGGTTAAACTATGGCTACACCTTC. Protein product: CASSQGLNYGYTF.

This clone showed up just a few times. This chain joins TRBV11-2 and TRBJ2-1, with 9 positions matching TRBD1. The CDR3 contains 15 residues. The germline V gene has CDR1 SGHAT and CDR2 FQNNGV. Unmatched junction bases numbered 8, after V lost 7 bases and J lost 4 bases. CDR3 in amino acids: CASNSGTGRYNEQFF. The CDR3, as DNA: TGTGCCAGCAACTCCGGGACAGGGCGTTACAATGAGCAGTTCTTC.

The CDR3 reads CASSQSEGRNEQFF. The CDR3, as DNA: TGCGCCAGCAGCCAAAGCGAGGGCAGGAATGAGCAGTTCTTC. The chain recombines TRBV4-1 with TRBJ2-1; possible D gene TRBD2, 5 bases. The germline CDR1 and CDR2 sequences are MGHRA and YSYEKL. The CDR3 runs 14 residues. V lost 2 bases and J 7 bases, leaving 12 bases between the germline ends.

The chain recombines TRBV30 with TRBJ2-7; a possible D gene is TRBD2 (6 bases). The V end was cut by 2 bases, the J end by 7 bases, with 12 bases between. This CDR3 is 12 amino acids long. The germline gives CDR1 GTSNPN, CDR2 SVGIG (reference sequence). The CDR3 DNA reads as TGTGCCTGGAGTACCCGGGACTTTGAGCAGTACTTC. Its translation is CAWSTRDFEQYF.

V gene TRBV6-2 or TRBV6-3 combines with J gene TRBJ2-4, with D unclear. Between the trimmed V and J ends, which lost 0 bases and 1 base, there was a span of 7 bases. The CDR3 is made up of 15 amino acids. Germline assignment: CDR1 MNHEY and CDR2 SVGEGT. DNA of the CDR3: TGTGCCAGCAGTTACTCCCTTCGGGCCAAAAACATTCAGTACTTC. Its protein is CASSYSLRAKNIQYF.

This chain links TRBV5-1 with TRBJ2-5, with 11 positions matching TRBD2. Looked up from germline, CDR1 is SGHRS and CDR2 is YFSETQ. V lost 4 bases, J lost 5 bases, and 7 bases stayed unmatched. The CDR3 is made up of 15 amino acids. CDR3 protein: CASSPGLAGRETQYF. The CDR3 coding sequence is TGCGCCAGCAGCCCTGGACTAGCGGGTAGGGAGACCCAGTACTTC.

V gene TRBV2 combines with J gene TRBJ2-5; perhaps TRBD1 as D (5 bases). Trimming shortened V by 3 bases and J by 1 base, and 9 bases separated the two germline ends. The CDR3 contains 14 residues. In germline, CDR1 is SNHLY, CDR2 FYNNEI. The chain's CDR3 is CASSEQGPQETQYF. CDR3 DNA: TGTGCCAGCAGTGAGCAGGGCCCCCAAGAGACCCAGTACTTC.

V usage is TRBV9 and J usage is TRBJ2-3; 13 bases map to TRBD2. V dropped 3 bases and J dropped 3; count of bases not matched to a gene: 10. CDR1 SGDLS and CDR2 YYNGEE come from the germline V gene. There are 18 residues in the CDR3. The chain's CDR3 is CASSARLAGGGRTDTQYF. The CDR3 region has the DNA TGTGCCAGCAGCGCCCGACTAGCGGGAGGAGGGAGGACAGATACGCAGTATTTT.

The chain recombines TRBV5-4 with TRBJ2-7; 10 bases are a match to TRBD1. V lost 4 bases to trimming and J lost 2 bases; unmatched junction nucleotides: 6. The CDR3 runs to 15 residues. The V gene's germline CDR1 is SGHNT and CDR2 YYREEE (reference sequence). In DNA, the CDR3 is TGTGCCAGCAGCCCGGGACAGGGGTTTCCCTACGAGCAGTACTTC. Translated: CASSPGQGFPYEQYF.

The rearrangement uses TRBV27 and TRBJ2-5, with TRBD1 matching 7 bases. Germline-derived CDR1 and CDR2 are MNHEY and SMNVEV (reference sequence). V dropped 0 bases and J dropped 3; count of bases not matched to a gene: 7. CDR3 length: 16 residues. CDR3 in DNA: TGTGCCAGCAGTTTATCGGCAGGGGGTAAGGAAGAGACCCAGTACTTC. It yields the protein CASSLSAGGKEETQYF.

The chain uses TRBV7-2 and TRBJ1-5, with 9 bases matching TRBD1. The germline gives CDR1 SGHTA, CDR2 FQGNSA. With 5 bases clipped from V and 6 bases from J, the junction kept 2 bases outside the gene matches. There are 13 residues in the CDR3. This CDR3 reads CASSRDRAQPQHF. In DNA, the CDR3 is TGTGCCAGCAGCAGGGACAGGGCTCAGCCCCAGCATTTT.

The chain links TRBV7-9 to TRBJ2-7; a possible D gene is TRBD1 (6 bases). The CDR3 length is 17 residues. CDR1 and CDR2 from the germline V gene are SEHNR and FQNEAQ (reference sequence). Deletions cut 8 bases from V and 5 bases from J, with 28 bases between. For the CDR3, the DNA is TGTGCCAGCGGACCGCTCACAGGGAAGATTAGTATCGACGAGCAGTACTTC. Protein: CASGPLTGKISIDEQYF.

This clone was detected once. The chain combines TRBV5-1 with TRBJ2-5; 7 nucleotides align to TRBD2. Looked up from germline, CDR1 is SGHRS and CDR2 is YFSETQ. CDR3 length: 18 residues. V trimming: 1 base; J trimming: 2 bases; junction bases outside the gene matches: 14. CDR3 region: CASSLWPRTKAGQETQYF. The CDR3 region has the DNA TGCGCCAGCAGCTTGTGGCCCCGAACAAAAGCGGGGCAAGAGACCCAGTACTTC.

The chain is built from TRBV2 and TRBJ2-3; D might be TRBD2 (6 bases). V was trimmed by 7 bases and J by 2 bases, leaving 10 bases between them. This CDR3 contains 13 residues. Germline V gives CDR1 SNHLY, CDR2 FYNNEI. Written as DNA, the CDR3 is TGTGCCAGCAAACTAGCCCACACAGATACGCAGTATTTT. Its translation is CASKLAHTDTQYF. The full variable domain, its missing parts supplied by reference TRBV2 and TRBJ2-3, is EPEVTQTPSHQVTQMGQEVILRCVPISNHLYFYWYRQILGQKVEFLVSFYNNEISEKSEIFDDQFSVERPDGSNFTLKIRSTKLEDSAMYFCASKLAHTDTQYFGPGTRLTVL.

The chain recombines TRBV5-6 with TRBJ2-5, with TRBD2 matching 14 bases. The CDR3 covers 15 residues. V trimming: 4 bases; J trimming: 5 bases; junction bases outside the gene matches: 4. The germline V gene has CDR1 SGHDT and CDR2 YYEEEE. The CDR3 coding sequence is TGTGCCAGCAGCGGACTAGCGGGGGGTTCCGAGACCCAGTACTTC. This sequence encodes CASSGLAGGSETQYF.

This clone came up once. The chain uses TRBV3-1 (or the pseudogene TRBV3-2) and TRBJ2-2; weak D call: TRBD2 (6 bases). The CDR3 sequence is 18 residues long. Trimming pared 0 bases from V and 7 bases from J, leaving 21 bases between. The germline CDR1 and CDR2 sequences are LGHDT and YNNKEL (reference sequence). CDR3: CASSQDSGVGIGRGELFF. DNA of the CDR3: TGTGCCAGCAGCCAAGATTCGGGGGTAGGAATTGGGCGCGGGGAGCTGTTTTTT.

This clone was counted once. The chain employs TRBV5-4 and TRBJ2-5; 8 bases align to TRBD1. Unmatched junction bases numbered 2, after V lost 4 bases and J lost 3 bases. The CDR3 is made up of 13 amino acids. CDR1 is SGHNT and CDR2 is YYREEE in the germline V gene (reference sequence). Written as DNA, the CDR3 is TGTGCCAGCAGCGAGGGACAGGAAGAGACCCAGTACTTC. It specifies CASSEGQEETQYF.

As to this clone: The sample contains more than one DNA sequence encoding this CDR3. V usage is TRBV28 and J usage is TRBJ2-3, with unresolved D. This CDR3 comprises 14 residues. Germline-derived CDR1 and CDR2 are MDHEN and SYDVKM. The V end lost 2 bases, the J end lost 2 bases, and 8 bases lay between the germline ends. In DNA form, the CDR3 reads TGTGCCAGCAGTTTAGGTCAGAACACAGATACGCAGTATTTT. Protein product: CASSLGQNTDTQYF.

This clone was detected once. The CDR3 is CASSYERDYGYTF. In DNA, the CDR3 is TGTGCCAGCAGTTACGAGAGGGACTATGGCTACACCTTC. The chain carries TRBV6-5 and TRBJ1-2; unclear D gene. The germline gives CDR1 MNHEY, CDR2 SVGAGI. The CDR3 totals 13 residues. The V end lost 2 bases, the J end lost 3 bases, and 7 bases lay between the germline ends.

This sequence joins TRBV12-3 or TRBV12-4 and TRBJ1-1; no clear D gene. V was shortened by 6 bases and J by 7 bases, with 15 bases between the two germline ends. CDR3 length: 13 residues. CDR3 in amino acids: CASSSPMGSEAFF. The CDR3 bases are TGTGCCAGCAGCTCACCTATGGGGAGTGAAGCTTTCTTT.

The rearrangement links TRBV25-1 to TRBJ2-3; 8 bases align to TRBD1. The V gene's germline CDR1 is MGHDK and CDR2 SYGVNS. V lost 5 bases and J lost 5; bases outside the gene matches: 9. The CDR3 extends over 15 amino acids. In DNA, the CDR3 is TGTGCCAGCAGTACGAACAGGGGGACGGGAGATACGCAGTATTTT. Its translation is CASSTNRGTGDTQYF.

The chain is built from TRBV28 and TRBJ2-1; TRBD2 aligns across 10 bases. Germline CDR1 and CDR2: MDHEN and SYDVKM. The trim removed 6 bases at V and 9 bases at J, leaving 11 bases unmatched. CDR3 size: 15 residues. The CDR3 region has the DNA TGTGCCAGCAGCCTCCACCTAGCGGGAGTAGGTGAGCAGTTCTTC. It translates to CASSLHLAGVGEQFF.